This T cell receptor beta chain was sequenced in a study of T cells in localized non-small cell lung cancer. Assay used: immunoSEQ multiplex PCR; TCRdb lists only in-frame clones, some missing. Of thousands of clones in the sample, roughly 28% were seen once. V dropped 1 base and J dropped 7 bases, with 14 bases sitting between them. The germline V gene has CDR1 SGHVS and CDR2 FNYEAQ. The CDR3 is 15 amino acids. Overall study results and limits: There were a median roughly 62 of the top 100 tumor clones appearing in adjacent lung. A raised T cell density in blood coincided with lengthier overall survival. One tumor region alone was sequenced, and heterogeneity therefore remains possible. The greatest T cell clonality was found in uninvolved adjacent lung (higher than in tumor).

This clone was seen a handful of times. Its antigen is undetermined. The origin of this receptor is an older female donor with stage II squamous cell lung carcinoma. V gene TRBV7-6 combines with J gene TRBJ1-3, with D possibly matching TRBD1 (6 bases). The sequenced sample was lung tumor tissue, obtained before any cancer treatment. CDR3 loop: CASSLVQGLSNTIYF. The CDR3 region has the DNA TGTGCCAGCAGCTTAGTTCAGGGGCTGAGCAACACCATATATTTT.